A selection of T cell receptor beta chains follows, all from one sample in a study of blood T cell repertoires in COVID-19. Generated by immunoSEQ multiplex PCR, the TCRdb table keeps only in-frame clones and is missing some. The sample lists almost 300,000 clones; roughly 90% were seen once. The sample consisted of peripheral blood. The receptors were sampled from a woman aged 25 to 39 with COVID-19, enrolled during active disease. CDR3s include the opening cysteine and the closing phenylalanine or tryptophan. A D gene is named only where the DNA matches it firmly. Size values are once, few and many counts, or a class for expanded clones, and some rows have none.

DNA | CDR3 | J | D | size | V
TGCGCCAGCAGCCACGGACAGGGGGGGTATAGCAATCAGCCCCAGCATTTT | CASSHGQGGYSNQPQHF | TRBJ1-5 | TRBD1 | NA | TRBV4-1
TGCGCCAGCAGCTTGGAGGGGAATTCACCCCTCCACTTT | CASSLEGNSPLHF | TRBJ1-6 | NA | NA | TRBV5-1
TGTGCCATCAGTGAAGGGCGGGGGCCCACCGGGGAGCTGTTTTTT | CAISEGRGPTGELFF | TRBJ2-2 | NA | NA | TRBV10-3
TGTGCCAGCAGCCGGACTAGCGGGGGTACTAGCACAGATACGCAGTATTTT | CASSRTSGGTSTDTQYF | TRBJ2-3 | TRBD2 | NA | TRBV5-4
TGTGCCAGCAGTTTGCCTAGCGGGGGTGAGACCCAGTACTTC | CASSLPSGGETQYF | TRBJ2-5 | TRBD2 | NA | TRBV28
TGTGCCAGCAGCTCCTCCGGAGGGGGGGTTTTCAATGAGCAGTTCTTC | CASSSSGGGVFNEQFF | TRBJ2-1 | NA | NA | TRBV9
TGTGCCAGCAGCCTAGGAGTGGCTCAGCCCCAGCATTTT | CASSLGVAQPQHF | TRBJ1-5 | NA | NA | TRBV3-1/TRBV3-2
TGTGCCAGCAGCTTAGGGAGTACAGGGGGCCCGCACACTGAAGCTTTCTTT | CASSLGSTGGPHTEAFF | TRBJ1-1 | TRBD1 | NA | TRBV11-2
TGTGCCAGCAGTGAATCGGTACAGGGGCCCTACGAGCAGTACTTC | CASSESVQGPYEQYF | TRBJ2-7 | TRBD1 | NA | TRBV25-1
TGTGCCAGCAGCTTAGATCGACTGGTCCCTAAGACCCAGTACTTC | CASSLDRLVPKTQYF | TRBJ2-5 | NA | once | TRBV7-2
TGTGCCAGCTCGGGACTAGCCTACGAGCAGTACTTC | CASSGLAYEQYF | TRBJ2-7 | TRBD2 | NA | TRBV25-1
TGTGCCAGCACCCCCTTGGGAGCGGGGGGGCAGTTCTTC | CASTPLGAGGQFF | TRBJ2-1 | TRBD2 | NA | TRBV5-4
TGTGCCAGCAGTTCTCAAGGGACAGGGATTGGAAACACCATATATTTT | CASSSQGTGIGNTIYF | TRBJ1-3 | TRBD1 | NA | TRBV28
TGTGCCACCAGTGATTTGGGCGACAATTCGAACACTGAAGCTTTCTTT | CATSDLGDNSNTEAFF | TRBJ1-1 | NA | NA | TRBV24-1
TGTGCCTGGAGTGTATGGGGGGGGCTCGGCTACACCTTC | CAWSVWGGLGYTF | TRBJ1-2 | NA | NA | TRBV30
TGTGCCAGCAGTTTATCCCCCAGCGGGGGATCCGATGAGCAGTTCTTC | CASSLSPSGGSDEQFF | TRBJ2-1 | TRBD2 | NA | TRBV27
TGTGCCAGCAGCCATCGACTCCAGACCAACACCGGGGAGCTGTTTTTT | CASSHRLQTNTGELFF | TRBJ2-2 | NA | NA | TRBV14
TGCGCCAGCAGCCAAGACAGGGAGGGTAATTCACCCCTCCACTTT | CASSQDREGNSPLHF | TRBJ1-6 | NA | NA | TRBV4-1
TGTGCCAGCAGGTATAATGAAAAACTGTTTTTT | CASRYNEKLFF | TRBJ1-4 | NA | NA | TRBV3-1/TRBV3-2
TGTGCCAGCACCATCGAGGTGTCCATGAACACTGAAGCTTTCTTT | CASTIEVSMNTEAFF | TRBJ1-1 | NA | NA | TRBV6-5
TGTGCCAGCAGCTTAGGTAATTCAGATACGCAGTATTTT | CASSLGNSDTQYF | TRBJ2-3 | NA | once | TRBV7-9
TGTGCCAGTAGTATCGACTATGGCTACACCTTC | CASSIDYGYTF | TRBJ1-2 | NA | NA | TRBV19
TGCGCCAGCAGCCCGAGGATGAACACTGAAGCTTTCTTT | CASSPRMNTEAFF | TRBJ1-1 | NA | NA | TRBV4-1
TGTGCCAGTAGCTCCTTGGGGGGGTTGAGCCAAGAGACCCAGTACTTC | CASSSLGGLSQETQYF | TRBJ2-5 | TRBD2 | NA | TRBV19
TGCAGTGCTGGCCGTGGGGACTCATTT | CSAGRGDSF | TRBJ1-4 | NA | NA | TRBV20-1
TGTGCCAGCTGCGGGACTACGTACAATGAGCAGTTCTTC | CASCGTTYNEQFF | TRBJ2-1 | TRBD2 | NA | TRBV3-1/TRBV3-2
TGTGCCAGCAGCTTTAGCGGGGCGGATACGCAGTATTTT | CASSFSGADTQYF | TRBJ2-3 | TRBD2 | NA | TRBV5-4
TGTGCCAGCAGCCCCGGACAGGGGGCTATCTACGAGCAGTACTTC | CASSPGQGAIYEQYF | TRBJ2-7 | TRBD1 | NA | TRBV6-5
TGTGCCAGCAGAACTCGAGGGGGCTTTTCCTACGAGCAGTACTTC | CASRTRGGFSYEQYF | TRBJ2-7 | TRBD1 | NA | TRBV7-2
TGCGCCAGCAGCCCCGGGACAGTACTCCCCGGGGAGCAGTACTTC | CASSPGTVLPGEQYF | TRBJ2-7 | TRBD1 | once | TRBV4-1
TGTGCCAGCAGCTTAGATGACGGGACACTAAATCAGCCCCAGCATTTT | CASSLDDGTLNQPQHF | TRBJ1-5 | NA | NA | TRBV7-6
TGTGCCAGCAGCTCTAGCCCCGAGGCTTTCTTT | CASSSSPEAFF | TRBJ1-1 | NA | NA | TRBV7-8
TGTGCCAGCTCACCGCCAAACAGGGAACCCCAGCATTTT | CASSPPNREPQHF | TRBJ1-5 | NA | once | TRBV18
TGTGCCAGCAGAGGGGCGGGGTTTAGCACAGATACGCAGTATTTT | CASRGAGFSTDTQYF | TRBJ2-3 | NA | NA | TRBV6-5
TGTGCCAGTAGTGGTACAGGGGGTGGGACCACTGAAGCTTTCTTT | CASSGTGGGTTEAFF | TRBJ1-1 | TRBD1 | NA | TRBV19
TGTGCCAGCAGCAGCGGGACTAGCGATACCTACAATGAGCAGTTCTTC | CASSSGTSDTYNEQFF | TRBJ2-1 | TRBD2 | NA | TRBV7-9
TGTGCCATCAGCTCTTCCAGGGAAACAGATACGCAGTATTTT | CAISSSRETDTQYF | TRBJ2-3 | NA | NA | TRBV10-3
TGTGCCAGTAGTATCACAGGTATAAGACATGGCTACACCTTC | CASSITGIRHGYTF | TRBJ1-2 | NA | few | TRBV19
TGTGCCAGTAGTCAAGGGAGGTATGAGCAGTTCTTC | CASSQGRYEQFF | TRBJ2-1 | NA | NA | TRBV19
TGCGCCAGCAGCCAAGGTCGGGATACCTCCTACGAGCAGTACTTC | CASSQGRDTSYEQYF | TRBJ2-7 | NA | NA | TRBV4-1
TGTGCCAGCAGCTTAGGGGCAGGGGGCTGGAATGAGCAGTTCTTC | CASSLGAGGWNEQFF | TRBJ2-1 | TRBD1 | NA | TRBV7-7
TGTGCCAGCTCTCCACAGGGAGGGGGATATGGCTACACCTTC | CASSPQGGGYGYTF | TRBJ1-2 | NA | NA | TRBV18
TGTGCCAGCAGCTTAGGAAGACTCAACTATGGCTACACCTTC | CASSLGRLNYGYTF | TRBJ1-2 | NA | NA | TRBV7-9
TGTGCCAGCAGCGGAACTAGTTTAGAGCAGTACTTC | CASSGTSLEQYF | TRBJ2-7 | NA | NA | TRBV7-9
TGTGCCAGCAGCCAAAAGCTCGCGGCTAGGATCCGGGAGCAGTTCTTC | CASSQKLAARIREQFF | TRBJ2-1 | NA | NA | TRBV3-1/TRBV3-2
TGTGCCAGCAGCCCACGGGTTAATGAAAAACTGTTTTTT | CASSPRVNEKLFF | TRBJ1-4 | NA | NA | TRBV7-9
TGTGCCAGTAGTATCGTTCATCCAGGGGCAGCGAGCAATCAGCCCCAGCATTTT | CASSIVHPGAASNQPQHF | TRBJ1-5 | NA | NA | TRBV19
TGTGCCAGCAGCCTCAAGGGACAGGGAATCTATGGCTACACCTTC | CASSLKGQGIYGYTF | TRBJ1-2 | TRBD1 | NA | TRBV27
TGTGCCAGCAGCCAACTGGGCGCCAGTGGAAACACCATATATTTT | CASSQLGASGNTIYF | TRBJ1-3 | NA | NA | TRBV3-1/TRBV3-2
TGCAGCGTTGGGAGCCTCTCTGGAAACACCATATATTTT | CSVGSLSGNTIYF | TRBJ1-3 | NA | NA | TRBV29-1
TGTGCCAGCAGCCCACAGGGAGACTATGAAAAACTGTTTTTT | CASSPQGDYEKLFF | TRBJ1-4 | NA | few | TRBV3-1/TRBV3-2
TGTGCCAGTAAATGGGAGAGCTCTGGAAACACCATATATTTT | CASKWESSGNTIYF | TRBJ1-3 | NA | few | TRBV19
NA | CTSTSWAGGSVATNEKLFF | TRBJ1-4 | NA | NA | TRBV1
TGTGCCAGCAAATCCCGGGACAACTCCTACGAGCAGTACTTC | CASKSRDNSYEQYF | TRBJ2-7 | NA | NA | TRBV2
TGTGCCAGCAGCAGAGAAGGGGGATTGGGAAACACCATATATTTT | CASSREGGLGNTIYF | TRBJ1-3 | NA | NA | TRBV11-2